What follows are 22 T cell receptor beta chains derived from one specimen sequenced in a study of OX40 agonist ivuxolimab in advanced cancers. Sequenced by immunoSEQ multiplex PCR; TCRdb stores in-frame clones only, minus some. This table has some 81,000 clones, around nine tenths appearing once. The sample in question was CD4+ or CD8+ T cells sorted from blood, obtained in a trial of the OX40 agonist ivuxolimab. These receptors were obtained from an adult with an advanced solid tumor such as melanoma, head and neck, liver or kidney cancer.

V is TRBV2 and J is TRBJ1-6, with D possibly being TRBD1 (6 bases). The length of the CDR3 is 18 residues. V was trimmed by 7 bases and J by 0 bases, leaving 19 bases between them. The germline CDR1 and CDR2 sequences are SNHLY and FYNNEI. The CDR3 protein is CASTRGRTTDSYNSPLHF. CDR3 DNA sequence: TGTGCCAGCACCCGGGGGCGGACAACCGACTCCTATAATTCACCCCTCCACTTT.

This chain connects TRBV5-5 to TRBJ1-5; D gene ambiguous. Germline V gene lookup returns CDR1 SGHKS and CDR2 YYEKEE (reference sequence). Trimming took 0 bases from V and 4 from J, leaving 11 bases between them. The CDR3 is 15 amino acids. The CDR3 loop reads CASSLVPVFNQPQHF. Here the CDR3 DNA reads TGTGCCAGCAGCTTGGTCCCGGTTTTTAATCAGCCCCAGCATTTT.

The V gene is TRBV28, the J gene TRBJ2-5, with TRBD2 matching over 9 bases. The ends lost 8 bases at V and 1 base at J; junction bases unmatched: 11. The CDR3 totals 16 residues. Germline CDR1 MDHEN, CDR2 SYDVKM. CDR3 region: CASSYSGGGGQETQYF. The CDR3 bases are TGTGCCAGCTCATACTCTGGCGGGGGGGGCCAAGAGACCCAGTACTTC.

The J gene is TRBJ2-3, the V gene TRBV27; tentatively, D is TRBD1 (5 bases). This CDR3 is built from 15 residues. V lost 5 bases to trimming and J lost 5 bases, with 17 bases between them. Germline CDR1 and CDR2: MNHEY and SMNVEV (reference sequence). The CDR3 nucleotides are TGTGCCAGCAGTAGGCCCCCAGGGTTCATAGATACGCAGTATTTT. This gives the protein CASSRPPGFIDTQYF.

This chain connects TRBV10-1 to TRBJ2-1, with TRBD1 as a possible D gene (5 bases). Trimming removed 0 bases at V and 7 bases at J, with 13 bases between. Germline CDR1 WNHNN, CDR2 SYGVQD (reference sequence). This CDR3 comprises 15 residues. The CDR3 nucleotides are TGCGCCAGCAGTGAGTCTGGCAGGGAAGGAAATGAGCAGTTCTTC. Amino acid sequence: CASSESGREGNEQFF.

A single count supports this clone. This chain's CDR3 is CASSLYLGDYGYTF. In nucleotides, the CDR3 is TGTGCCAGCAGTTTGTACCTCGGAGACTATGGCTACACCTTC. The chain uses TRBV6-5 and TRBJ1-2; D is uncertain. V was pared by 4 bases and J by 3 bases, with 12 bases between. The CDR3 sequence is 14 residues long. The germline V gene has CDR1 MNHEY and CDR2 SVGAGI.

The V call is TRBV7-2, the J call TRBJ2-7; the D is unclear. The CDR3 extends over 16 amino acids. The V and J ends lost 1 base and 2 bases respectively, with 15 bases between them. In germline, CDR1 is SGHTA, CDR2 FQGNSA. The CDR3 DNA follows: TGTGCCAGCAGCTTAGGAGGCGGATACTCGACCTACGAGCAGTACTTC. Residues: CASSLGGGYSTYEQYF.

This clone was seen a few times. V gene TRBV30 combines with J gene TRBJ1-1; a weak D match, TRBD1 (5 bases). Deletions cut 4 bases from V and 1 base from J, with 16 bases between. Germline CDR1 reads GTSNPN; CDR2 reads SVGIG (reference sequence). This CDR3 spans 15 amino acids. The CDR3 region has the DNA TGTGCCTGGAAATGGACGGGACCGCAGAACACTGAAGCTTTCTTT. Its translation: CAWKWTGPQNTEAFF.

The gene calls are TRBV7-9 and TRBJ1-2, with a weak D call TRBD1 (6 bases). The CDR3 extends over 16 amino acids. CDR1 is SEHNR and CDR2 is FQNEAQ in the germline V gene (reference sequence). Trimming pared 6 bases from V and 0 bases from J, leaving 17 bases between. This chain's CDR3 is CASRPQGSTTNYGYTF. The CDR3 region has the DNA TGTGCCAGCAGGCCTCAGGGGTCTACCACTAACTATGGCTACACCTTC.

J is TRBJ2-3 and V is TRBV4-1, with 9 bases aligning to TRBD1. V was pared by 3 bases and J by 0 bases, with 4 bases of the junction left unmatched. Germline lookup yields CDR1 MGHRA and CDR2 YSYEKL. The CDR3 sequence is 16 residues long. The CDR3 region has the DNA TGCGCCAGCAGCCAGGGACAGGGCTCTAGCACAGATACGCAGTATTTT. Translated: CASSQGQGSSTDTQYF.

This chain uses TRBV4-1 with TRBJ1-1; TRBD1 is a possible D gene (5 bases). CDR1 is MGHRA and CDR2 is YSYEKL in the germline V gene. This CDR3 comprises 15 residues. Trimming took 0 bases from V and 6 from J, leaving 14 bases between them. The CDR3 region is CASSQDPPGLPEAFF. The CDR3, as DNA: TGCGCCAGCAGCCAAGATCCTCCAGGGTTGCCTGAAGCTTTCTTT.

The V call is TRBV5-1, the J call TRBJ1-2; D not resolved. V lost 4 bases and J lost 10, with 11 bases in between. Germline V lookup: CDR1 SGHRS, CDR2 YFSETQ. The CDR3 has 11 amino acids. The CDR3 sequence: CASSEGPIYTF. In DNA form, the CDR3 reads TGCGCCAGCAGCGAAGGGCCGATCTACACCTTC.

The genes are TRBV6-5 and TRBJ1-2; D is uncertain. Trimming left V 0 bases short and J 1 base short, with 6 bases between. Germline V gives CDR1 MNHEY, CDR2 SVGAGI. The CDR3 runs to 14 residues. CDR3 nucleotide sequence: TGTGCCAGCAGTTACTCGAGCAGTAACTATGGCTACACCTTC. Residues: CASSYSSSNYGYTF.

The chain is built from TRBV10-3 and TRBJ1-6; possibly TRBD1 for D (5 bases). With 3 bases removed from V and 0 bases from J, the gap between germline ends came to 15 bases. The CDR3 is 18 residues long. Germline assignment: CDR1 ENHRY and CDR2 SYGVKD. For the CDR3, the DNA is TGTGCCATCAGTGATATTATGGGGGGAAGCTCCTATAATTCACCCCTCCACTTT. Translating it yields CAISDIMGGSSYNSPLHF.

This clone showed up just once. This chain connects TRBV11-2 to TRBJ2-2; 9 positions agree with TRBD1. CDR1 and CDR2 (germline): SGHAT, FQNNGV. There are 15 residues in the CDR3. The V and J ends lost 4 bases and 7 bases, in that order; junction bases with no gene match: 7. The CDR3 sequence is CASSSQGAKGGELFF. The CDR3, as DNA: TGTGCCAGCAGCTCACAGGGGGCGAAAGGCGGGGAGCTGTTTTTT.

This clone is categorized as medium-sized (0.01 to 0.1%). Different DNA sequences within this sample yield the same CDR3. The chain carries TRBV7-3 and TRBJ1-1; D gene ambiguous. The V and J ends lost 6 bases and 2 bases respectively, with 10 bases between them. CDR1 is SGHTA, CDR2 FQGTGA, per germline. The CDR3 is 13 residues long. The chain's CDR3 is CASSRLVNTEAFF. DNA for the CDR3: TGTGCCAGCAGTAGATTAGTTAACACTGAAGCTTTCTTT.

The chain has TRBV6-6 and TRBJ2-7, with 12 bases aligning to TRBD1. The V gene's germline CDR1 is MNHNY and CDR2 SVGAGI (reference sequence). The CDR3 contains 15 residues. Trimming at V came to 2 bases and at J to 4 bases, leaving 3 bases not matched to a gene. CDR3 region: CASSYGTGGKYEQYF. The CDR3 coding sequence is TGTGCCAGCAGTTACGGGACAGGGGGCAAGTACGAGCAGTACTTC.

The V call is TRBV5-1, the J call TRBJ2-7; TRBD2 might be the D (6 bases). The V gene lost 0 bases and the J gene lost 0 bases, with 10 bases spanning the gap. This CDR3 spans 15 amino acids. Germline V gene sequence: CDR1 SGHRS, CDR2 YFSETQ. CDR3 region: CASSLAGEVSYEQYF. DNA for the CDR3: TGCGCCAGCAGCTTGGCGGGGGAGGTCTCCTACGAGCAGTACTTC.

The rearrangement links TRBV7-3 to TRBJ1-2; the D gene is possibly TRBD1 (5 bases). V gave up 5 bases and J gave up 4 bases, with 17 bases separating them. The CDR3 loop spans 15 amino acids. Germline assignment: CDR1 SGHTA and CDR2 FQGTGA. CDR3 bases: TGTGCCAGCAGCCAGGGCTGGGGCCCGAGCTATGGCTACACCTTC. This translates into CASSQGWGPSYGYTF.

DNA for the CDR3: TGCGCCAGCAGTGTTCAGGGGACAACCACGCAGTATTTT. Amino acid sequence: CASSVQGTTTQYF. The chain combines TRBV10-1 with TRBJ2-3, with a weak D call TRBD1 (6 bases). The germline gives CDR1 WNHNN, CDR2 SYGVQD (reference sequence). Trimming removed 4 bases at V and 9 bases at J, with 14 bases between. The CDR3 has 13 residues.

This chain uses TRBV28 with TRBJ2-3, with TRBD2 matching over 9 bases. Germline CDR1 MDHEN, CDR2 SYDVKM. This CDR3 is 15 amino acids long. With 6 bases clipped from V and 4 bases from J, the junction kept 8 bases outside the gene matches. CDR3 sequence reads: CASSQRGAGADTQYF. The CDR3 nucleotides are TGTGCCAGCAGCCAGCGGGGGGCAGGCGCAGATACGCAGTATTTT.

The CDR3 here is CASSRLAGAYNEQFF. In DNA form, the CDR3 reads TGTGCCAGCAGCCGACTAGCGGGTGCCTACAATGAGCAGTTCTTC. The chain employs TRBV5-5 and TRBJ2-1, with TRBD2 matching over 10 bases. Trimming cost V 4 bases and J 2 bases; bases outside gene matches: 3. The CDR3 extends over 15 amino acids. CDR1 is SGHKS and CDR2 is YYEKEE in the germline V gene (reference sequence).